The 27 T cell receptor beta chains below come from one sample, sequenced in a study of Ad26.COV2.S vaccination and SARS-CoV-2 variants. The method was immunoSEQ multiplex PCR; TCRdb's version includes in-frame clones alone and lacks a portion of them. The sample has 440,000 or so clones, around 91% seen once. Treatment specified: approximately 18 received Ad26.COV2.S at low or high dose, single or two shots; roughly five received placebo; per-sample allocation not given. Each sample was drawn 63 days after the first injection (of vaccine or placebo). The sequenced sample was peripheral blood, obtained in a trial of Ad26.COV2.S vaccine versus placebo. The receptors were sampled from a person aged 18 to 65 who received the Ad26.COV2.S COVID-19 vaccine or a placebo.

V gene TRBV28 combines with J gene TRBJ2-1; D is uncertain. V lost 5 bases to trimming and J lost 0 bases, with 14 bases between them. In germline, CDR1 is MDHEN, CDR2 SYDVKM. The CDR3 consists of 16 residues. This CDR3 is CASSQFLGSSYNEQFF. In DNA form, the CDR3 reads TGTGCCAGCAGTCAATTTCTGGGAAGCTCCTACAATGAGCAGTTCTTC. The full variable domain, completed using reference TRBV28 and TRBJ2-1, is DVKVTQSSRYLVKRTGEKVFLECVQDMDHENMFWYRQDPGLGLRLIYFSYDVKMKEKGDIPEGYSVSREKKERFSLILESASTNQTSMYLCASSQFLGSSYNEQFFGPGTRLTVL.

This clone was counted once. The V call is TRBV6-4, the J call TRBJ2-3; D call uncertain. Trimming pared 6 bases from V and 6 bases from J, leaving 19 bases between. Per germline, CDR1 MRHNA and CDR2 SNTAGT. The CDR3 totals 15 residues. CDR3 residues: CASSPNGRAEDTQYF. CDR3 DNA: TGTGCCAGCAGCCCAAATGGACGGGCCGAGGATACGCAGTATTTT.

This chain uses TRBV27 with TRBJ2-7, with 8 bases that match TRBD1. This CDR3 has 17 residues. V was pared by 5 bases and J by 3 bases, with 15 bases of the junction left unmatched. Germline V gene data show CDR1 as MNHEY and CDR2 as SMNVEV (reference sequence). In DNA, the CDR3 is TGTGCCAGCAGTCAACGGACCACCGACAGGGGCTACTACGAGCAGTACTTC. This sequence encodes CASSQRTTDRGYYEQYF.

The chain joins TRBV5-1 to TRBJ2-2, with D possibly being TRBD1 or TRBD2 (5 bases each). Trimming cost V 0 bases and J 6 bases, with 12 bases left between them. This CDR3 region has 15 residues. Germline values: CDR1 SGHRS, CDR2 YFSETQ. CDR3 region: CASSLGFRGSGELFF. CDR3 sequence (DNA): TGCGCCAGCAGCTTGGGGTTTCGGGGCTCCGGGGAGCTGTTTTTT.

In nucleotides, the CDR3 is TGTGCCTGGAGTGTACGGCTAGCGGGAAGCACAGATACGCAGTATTTT. This sequence encodes CAWSVRLAGSTDTQYF. V usage is TRBV30 and J usage is TRBJ2-3; 9 bases agree with TRBD2. CDR3 length: 16 amino acids. Germline assignment: CDR1 GTSNPN and CDR2 SVGIG (reference sequence). With V trimmed by 0 bases and J by 0 bases, 4 bases remained unmatched.

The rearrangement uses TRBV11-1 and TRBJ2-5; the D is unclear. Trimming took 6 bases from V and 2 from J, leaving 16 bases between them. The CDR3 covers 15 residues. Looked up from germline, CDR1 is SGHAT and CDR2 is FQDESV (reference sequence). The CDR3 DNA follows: TGTGCCAGCAGTCCGGCTCGGGCTTTTCAAGAGACCCAGTACTTC. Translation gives CASSPARAFQETQYF.

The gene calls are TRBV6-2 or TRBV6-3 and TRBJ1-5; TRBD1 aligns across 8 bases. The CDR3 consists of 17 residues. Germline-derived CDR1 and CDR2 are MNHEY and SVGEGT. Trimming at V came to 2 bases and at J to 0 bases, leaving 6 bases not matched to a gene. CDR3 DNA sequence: TGTGCCAGCAGTTACCCGACAGGGGAGTATAGCAATCAGCCCCAGCATTTT. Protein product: CASSYPTGEYSNQPQHF.

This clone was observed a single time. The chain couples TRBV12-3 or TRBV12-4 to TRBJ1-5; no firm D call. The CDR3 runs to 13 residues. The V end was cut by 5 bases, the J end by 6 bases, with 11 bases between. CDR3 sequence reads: CASSQVVGQPQHF. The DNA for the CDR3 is TGTGCCAGCAGTCAGGTCGTGGGTCAGCCCCAGCATTTT.

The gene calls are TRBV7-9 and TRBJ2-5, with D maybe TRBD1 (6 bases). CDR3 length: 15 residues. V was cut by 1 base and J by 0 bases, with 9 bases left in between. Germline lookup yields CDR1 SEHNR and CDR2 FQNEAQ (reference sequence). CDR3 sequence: CASSLGYRDQETQYF. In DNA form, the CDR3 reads TGTGCCAGCAGCTTAGGCTACAGGGACCAAGAGACCCAGTACTTC.

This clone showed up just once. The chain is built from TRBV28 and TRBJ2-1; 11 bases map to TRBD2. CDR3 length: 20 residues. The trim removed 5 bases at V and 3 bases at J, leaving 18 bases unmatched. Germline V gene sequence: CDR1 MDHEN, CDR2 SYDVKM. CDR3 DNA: TGTGCCAGCAGTCCACGGTGGGGTAGCGGGAGGGAGGCTGGCTACAATGAGCAGTTCTTC. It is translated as CASSPRWGSGREAGYNEQFF.

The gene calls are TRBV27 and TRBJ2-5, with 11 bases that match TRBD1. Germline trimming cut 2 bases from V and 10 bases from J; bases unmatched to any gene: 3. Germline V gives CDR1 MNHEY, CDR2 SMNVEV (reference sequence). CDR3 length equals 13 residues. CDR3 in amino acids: CASSLKGQGVQYF. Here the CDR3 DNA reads TGTGCCAGCAGTTTAAAGGGACAGGGGGTCCAGTACTTC.

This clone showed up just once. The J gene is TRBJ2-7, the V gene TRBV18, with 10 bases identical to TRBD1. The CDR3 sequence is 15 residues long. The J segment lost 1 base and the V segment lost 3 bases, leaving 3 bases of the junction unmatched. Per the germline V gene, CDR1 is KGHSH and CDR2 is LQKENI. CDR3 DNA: TGTGCCAGCTCACCTGGGACAGGGGCATCCTACGAGCAGTACTTC. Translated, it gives CASSPGTGASYEQYF.

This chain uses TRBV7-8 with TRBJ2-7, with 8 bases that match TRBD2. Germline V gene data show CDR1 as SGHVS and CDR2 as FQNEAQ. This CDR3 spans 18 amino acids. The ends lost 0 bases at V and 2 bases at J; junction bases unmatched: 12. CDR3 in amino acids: CASSLAVAGGARPYEQYF. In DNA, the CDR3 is TGTGCCAGCAGCTTAGCGGTTGCGGGGGGCGCCCGGCCCTACGAGCAGTACTTC.

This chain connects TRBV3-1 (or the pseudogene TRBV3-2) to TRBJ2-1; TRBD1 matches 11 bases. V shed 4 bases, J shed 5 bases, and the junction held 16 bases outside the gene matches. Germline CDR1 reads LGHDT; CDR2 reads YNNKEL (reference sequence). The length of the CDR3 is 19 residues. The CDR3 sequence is CASSLPRAPRDRGDNEQFF. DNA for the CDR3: TGTGCCAGCAGCCTACCCAGGGCCCCCCGGGACAGGGGGGACAATGAGCAGTTCTTC.

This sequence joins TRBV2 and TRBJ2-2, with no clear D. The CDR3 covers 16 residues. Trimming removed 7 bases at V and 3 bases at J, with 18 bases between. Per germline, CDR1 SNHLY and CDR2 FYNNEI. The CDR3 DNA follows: TGTGCCAGCACCGTCGTGAGAAATAGGGACACCGGGGAGCTGTTTTTT. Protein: CASTVVRNRDTGELFF.

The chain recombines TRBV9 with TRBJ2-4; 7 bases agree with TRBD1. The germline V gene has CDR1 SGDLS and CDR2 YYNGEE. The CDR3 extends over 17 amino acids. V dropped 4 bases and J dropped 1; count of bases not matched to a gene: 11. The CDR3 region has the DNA TGTGCCAGCAGCAGATCGACAGGCAGGGGGGCCAAAAACATTCAGTACTTC. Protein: CASSRSTGRGAKNIQYF.

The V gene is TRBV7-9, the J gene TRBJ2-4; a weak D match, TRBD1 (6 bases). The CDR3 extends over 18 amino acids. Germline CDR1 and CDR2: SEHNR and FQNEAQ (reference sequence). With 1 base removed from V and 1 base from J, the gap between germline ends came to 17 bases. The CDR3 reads CASSLDRAESRAKNIQYF. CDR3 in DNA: TGTGCCAGCAGCTTAGACAGGGCCGAAAGTAGGGCCAAAAACATTCAGTACTTC.

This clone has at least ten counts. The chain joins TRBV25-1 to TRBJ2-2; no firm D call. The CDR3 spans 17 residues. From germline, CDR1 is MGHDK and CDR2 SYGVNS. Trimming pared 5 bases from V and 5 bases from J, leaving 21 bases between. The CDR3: CASSFGLDAGRTGELFF. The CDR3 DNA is TGTGCCAGCAGTTTTGGCTTGGACGCCGGTCGGACCGGGGAGCTGTTTTTT.

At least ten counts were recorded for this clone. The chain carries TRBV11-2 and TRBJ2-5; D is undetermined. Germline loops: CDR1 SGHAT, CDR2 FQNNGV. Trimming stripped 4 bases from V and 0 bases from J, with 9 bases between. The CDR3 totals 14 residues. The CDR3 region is CASSSAGYQETQYF. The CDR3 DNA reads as TGTGCCAGCAGCTCTGCAGGCTACCAAGAGACCCAGTACTTC.

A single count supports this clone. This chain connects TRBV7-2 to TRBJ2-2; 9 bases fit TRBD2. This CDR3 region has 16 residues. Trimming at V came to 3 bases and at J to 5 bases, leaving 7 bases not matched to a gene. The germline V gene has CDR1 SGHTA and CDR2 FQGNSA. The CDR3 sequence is CASSFYSGSWTGELFF. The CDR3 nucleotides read TGTGCCAGCAGCTTCTATAGCGGGAGTTGGACCGGGGAGCTGTTTTTT.

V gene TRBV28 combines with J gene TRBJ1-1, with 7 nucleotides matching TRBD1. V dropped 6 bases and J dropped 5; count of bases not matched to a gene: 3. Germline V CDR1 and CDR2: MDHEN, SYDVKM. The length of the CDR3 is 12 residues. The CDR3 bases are TGTGCCAGCAGAGGACAGGTAACTGAAGCTTTCTTT. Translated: CASRGQVTEAFF.

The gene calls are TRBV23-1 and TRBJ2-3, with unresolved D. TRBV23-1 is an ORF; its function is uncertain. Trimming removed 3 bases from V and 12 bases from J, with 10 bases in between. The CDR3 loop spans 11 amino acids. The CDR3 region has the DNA TGCGCCAGCAGTCACCCAATTTTTCAGTATTTT. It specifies CASSHPIFQYF.

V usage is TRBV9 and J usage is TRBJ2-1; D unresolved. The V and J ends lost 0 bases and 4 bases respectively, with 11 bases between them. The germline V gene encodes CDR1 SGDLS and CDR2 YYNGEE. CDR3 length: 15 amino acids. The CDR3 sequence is CASSVVGGHYNEQFF. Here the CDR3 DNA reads TGTGCCAGCAGCGTAGTGGGTGGGCATTACAATGAGCAGTTCTTC.

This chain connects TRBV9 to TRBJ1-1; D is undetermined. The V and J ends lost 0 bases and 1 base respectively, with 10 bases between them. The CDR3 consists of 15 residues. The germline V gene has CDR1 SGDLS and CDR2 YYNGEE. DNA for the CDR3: TGTGCCAGCAGCGTAGGCTTACAGAGGAACACTGAAGCTTTCTTT. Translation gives CASSVGLQRNTEAFF.

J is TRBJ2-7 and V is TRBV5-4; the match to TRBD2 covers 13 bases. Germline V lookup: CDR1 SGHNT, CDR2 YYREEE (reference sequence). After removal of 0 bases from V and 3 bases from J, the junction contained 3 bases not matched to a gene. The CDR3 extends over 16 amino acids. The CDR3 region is CASSLGLAGGYYEQYF. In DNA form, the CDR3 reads TGTGCCAGCAGCTTGGGACTAGCGGGAGGCTACTACGAGCAGTACTTC.

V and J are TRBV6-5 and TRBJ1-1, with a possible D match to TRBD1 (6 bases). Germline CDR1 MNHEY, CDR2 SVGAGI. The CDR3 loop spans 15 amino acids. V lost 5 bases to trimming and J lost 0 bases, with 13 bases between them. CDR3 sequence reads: CASSIRDIMNTEAFF. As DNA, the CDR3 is TGTGCCAGCAGTATCCGGGACATAATGAACACTGAAGCTTTCTTT.

The CDR3 here is CASSQRDRRFF. The CDR3 DNA sequence: TGTGCCAGCAGCCAGAGGGACCGGAGGTTCTTC. The chain links TRBV12-3 or TRBV12-4 to TRBJ2-1, with D perhaps matching TRBD1 or TRBD2 (5 bases each). With 6 bases removed from V and 15 bases from J, the gap between germline ends came to 15 bases. The CDR3 is made up of 11 amino acids.